Presented here are 7 T cell receptor beta chains from one specimen sequenced in a study of cytomegalovirus exposure and HLA in healthy donors. PCR used 60 Vbeta primers and 13 Jbeta primers. This table comes from immunoSEQ multiplex PCR, and its TCRdb copy is limited to in-frame clones, with some not included. This table holds approximately 170,000 clones, more than 60% found once. Sequenced sample: PBMCs. These receptors were obtained from a female donor in good health and CMV-seronegative.

The sample holds a few counts of this clone. The chain has TRBV7-2 and TRBJ1-6; 8 nucleotides line up with TRBD1. The CDR3 length is 15 residues. Germline CDR1 SGHTA, CDR2 FQGNSA. V lost 5 bases to trimming and J lost 5 bases; unmatched junction nucleotides: 5. CDR3 region: CASSAQGGDNSPLHF. In DNA form, the CDR3 reads TGTGCCAGCAGCGCACAGGGGGGGGATAATTCACCCCTCCACTTT.

The V and J genes are TRBV4-3 and TRBJ1-5; TRBD1 agrees at 8 bases. V trimming: 0 bases; J trimming: 4 bases; junction bases outside the gene matches: 2. There are 15 residues in the CDR3. Germline assignment: CDR1 LGHNA and CDR2 YSLEER. CDR3: CASSQDGTGNQPQHF. The CDR3 bases are TGCGCCAGCAGCCAAGACGGGACAGGAAATCAGCCCCAGCATTTT.

The genes are TRBV2 and TRBJ2-3; 8 bases agree with TRBD2. The CDR3 loop spans 17 amino acids. Trimming at V came to 3 bases and at J to 6 bases, leaving 14 bases not matched to a gene. The V gene's germline CDR1 is SNHLY and CDR2 FYNNEI. The DNA for the CDR3 is TGTGCCAGCAGTGATTTGGGGACTAGAACCTCAGTGGATACGCAGTATTTT. The encoded protein is CASSDLGTRTSVDTQYF.

This clone was detected a few times. The chain uses TRBV19 and TRBJ1-2; tentative D call: TRBD1 (5 bases). This CDR3 contains 15 residues. Germline assignment: CDR1 LNHDA and CDR2 SQIVND (reference sequence). The V end was cut by 5 bases, the J end by 1 base, with 14 bases between. CDR3 bases: TGTGCCAGTAGTCCCGGGACTGGAAGTAACTATGGCTACACCTTC. This translates into CASSPGTGSNYGYTF.

The rearrangement links TRBV28 to TRBJ1-1, with TRBD1 as a possible D gene (5 bases). The CDR3 extends over 16 amino acids. The V end lost 5 bases, the J end lost 1 base, and 17 bases lay between the germline ends. CDR1 and CDR2 (germline): MDHEN, SYDVKM. The CDR3: CASSLYGGLPNTEAFF. CDR3 in DNA: TGTGCCAGCAGTCTTTACGGGGGACTTCCGAACACTGAAGCTTTCTTT.

The chain carries TRBV28 and TRBJ1-4; maybe TRBD1 (5 bases). CDR1 and CDR2 (germline): MDHEN, SYDVKM. Trimming took off 3 bases at V and 1 base at J, with 18 bases between the two ends. The CDR3 totals 18 residues. This CDR3 reads CASSFIGTPGGTNEKLFF. CDR3 nucleotide sequence: TGTGCCAGCAGTTTTATTGGGACTCCGGGGGGAACTAATGAAAAACTGTTTTTT. The variable domain in full, completed from reference TRBV28 and TRBJ1-4, reads DVKVTQSSRYLVKRTGEKVFLECVQDMDHENMFWYRQDPGLGLRLIYFSYDVKMKEKGDIPEGYSVSREKKERFSLILESASTNQTSMYLCASSFIGTPGGTNEKLFFGSGTQLSVL.

This chain uses TRBV7-2 with TRBJ2-1; maybe TRBD1 (5 bases). The germline gives CDR1 SGHTA, CDR2 FQGNSA. V was trimmed by 1 base and J by 6 bases, leaving 7 bases between them. The length of the CDR3 is 13 residues. As DNA, the CDR3 is TGTGCCAGCAGCTTAGGGGGCGCCAATGAGCAGTTCTTC. Its translation: CASSLGGANEQFF.